The following is a T cell receptor beta chain sequence with its context. Its cognate antigen is unknown. The germline V and J ends were trimmed by 6 bases and 7 bases, with 7 bases remaining between them. The CDR3 covers 11 residues. Germline CDR1 and CDR2: MNHEY and SVGAGI. The record originates from a study of blood T cells in healthy people across ages. Study context: Capturing about one barcoded beta molecule per two T cells was achieved by template switching. Study-wide results and limits: One million T cells yielded diversity estimates that were considered underestimates. Bulk PBMC profiling left naive and antigen-experienced comparisons inconclusive.

A J-beta primer mix and a sample-barcoded 5' primer were used in a second PCR of roughly 6 to 11 cycles. Every single cDNA molecule received a tag from a template-switch adaptor with 12 random nucleotides. TCRdb re-called the 5' RACE reads with MiXCR, one entry per CDR3 protein. The repertoire has 1.5 million to 2 million distinct CDR3 sequences, approximately 39% of them found once; the top ten carry more than 20%. This sequence originates from a human donor in good health. The genes are TRBV6-5 and TRBJ2-1, with D hard to call. The sample consisted of blood. The CDR3 region has the DNA TGTGCCAGCAGACTGGATAATGAGCAGTTCTTC. Translation: CASRLDNEQFF.